This record covers a single T cell receptor beta chain. Which antigen it targets is not known. No quality values exist for individual bases; no much larger clone is one base distant. The immunoSEQ assay amplified TCRB CDR3 regions from approximately 2 micrograms of genomic DNA, or from all available DNA when less than that amount was available. The multiplex PCR employed 60 forward primers targeting TCR V beta segments and 13 reverse primers targeting J beta segments. Synthetic control templates were spiked into each sample at limiting dilution to estimate reads per starting template. Sequencing produced 87 bp reads on the Illumina HiSeq System. Concerning the study's data processing: PCR and sequencing errors were removed by a nearest neighbor algorithm that merged closely related sequences. TCR overlap was measured as the percentage of unique tumor TCR beta sequences that were also present in the peripheral blood of the same patient. TCRdb took this table from immuneACCESS and kept in-frame rearrangements with V and J called. Such tables lack part of the clones; where checked against another copy, unresolved V genes explain under half of the gap, and the rest is unexplained. That table is the source of V, J and clone size, and D and trimming were worked out from the DNA. Within this sample are 75,000 to 100,000 clones, with over 60% of them counted one time only. The biggest ten clones account for 6% of the sample.

The data were obtained in a study of glioma-infiltrating T cells after dendritic cell vaccination (dated by TCRdb to 2016 to 2018). Describing the broader study: The cohort included 15 or so glioblastoma patients drawn from Phase I and II dendritic cell vaccination trials, of whom 9 were newly diagnosed and 6 had recurrent disease. Each patient was given three intradermal dendritic cell vaccine injections, spaced two weeks apart, in the arm below the axilla. TCR sequencing metrics, including TIL content and tumor-blood repertoire overlap, were correlated with survival after dendritic cell vaccination. Between the early 2000s and the early 2010s, the patients were given dendritic cell vaccination pulsed with autologous tumor lysate. To make the vaccine, monocyte-derived dendritic cells were cultured for approximately 7 days with IL-4 and GM-CSF and then pulsed overnight with autologous tumor lysate. In glioblastoma patients vaccinated with dendritic cells, deep sequencing of TCR beta CDR3 regions served to measure tumor-infiltrating lymphocyte content and to compare repertoires between tumor and blood. Summary of the overall study and its limitations: The cohort was small and heterogeneous, and full blood and tumor sets were available for few patients, with initial-recurrent tumor pairs available for even fewer patients. Longer time to progression and overall survival after dendritic cell vaccination were predicted by higher estimated pretreatment TIL content. TCR clonality showed no direct relationship with survival, which suggests that a diverse polyclonal response may be important. The response model built on TCR overlap across three groups was characterized as speculative, with prospective validation still needed.

Patients were selected on the basis of adequate residual fresh-frozen tumor tissue and more than two years of available survival data. An isocitrate dehydrogenase mutation was not carried by any of the glioblastoma patients, although molecular status was otherwise variable. PBMC were collected before vaccination, two weeks after the third vaccination, and at tumor progression if progression occurred. The Qiagen DNeasy Blood extraction Kit was used to extract genomic DNA. From cysteine to phenylalanine, the CDR3 is 14 amino acids long. Only the CDR3 DNA stays, 42 bases, in frame from base 1. From the germline V gene (reference sequence), CDR1 is SGHNT and CDR2 is YYREEE. The V end loses 5 bases and the J end loses 6 bases, and a stretch of 16 bases separates them.

The receptor's source is a human donor with glioblastoma. The chain is encoded by TRBV5-4 joined to TRBJ2-3; TRBD1 is possibly the D segment (6 matching bases). The sequences come from blood, collected before dendritic cell vaccination. Here the CDR3 is given as CASRRGLRGDTQYF. The bases read TGTGCCAGCAGACGCGGACTCAGGGGTGATACGCAGTATTTT. The variable domain in full, with residues beyond the CDR3 obtained from the reference TRBV5-4 and TRBJ2-3 genes, is ETGVTQSPTHLIKTRGQQVTLRCSSQSGHNTVSWYQQALGQGPQFIFQYYREEENGRGNFPPRFSGLQFPNYSSELNVNALELDDSALYLCASRRGLRGDTQYFGPGTRLTVL.